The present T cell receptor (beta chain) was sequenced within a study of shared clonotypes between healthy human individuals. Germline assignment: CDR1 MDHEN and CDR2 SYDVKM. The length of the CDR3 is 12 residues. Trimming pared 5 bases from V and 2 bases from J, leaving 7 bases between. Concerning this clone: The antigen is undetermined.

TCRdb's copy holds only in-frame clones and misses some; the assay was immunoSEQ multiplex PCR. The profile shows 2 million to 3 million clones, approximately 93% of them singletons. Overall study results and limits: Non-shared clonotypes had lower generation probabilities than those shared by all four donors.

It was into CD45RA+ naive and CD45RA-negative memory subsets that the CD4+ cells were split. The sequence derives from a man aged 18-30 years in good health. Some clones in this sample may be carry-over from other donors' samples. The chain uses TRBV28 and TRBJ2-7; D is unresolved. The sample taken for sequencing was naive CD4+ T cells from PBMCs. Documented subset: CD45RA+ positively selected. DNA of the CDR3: TGTGCCAGCAGTACTTATACCTACGAGCAGTACTTC. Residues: CASSTYTYEQYF.